This is a list of T cell receptor beta chains from one sample in a study of blood T cell repertoires in COVID-19. TCRdb keeps only in-frame clones here, not all; method: immunoSEQ multiplex PCR. The data contain about 39,000 clones, 70% to 90% of them seen just once; the ten biggest clones take up under 2.5%. Source material: peripheral blood. These receptors all come from a human donor in a cohort sampled during active COVID-19. Each CDR3 is given with its conserved first and last residue. The D gene is left open where the match is weak. Clone size appears in some rows only: once, few, many, or a class for an expanded clone.

clone_size: .
cdr3_length: 13
j_call: TRBJ1-5
v_call: TRBV27
d_call: .
cdr3_nt: TGTGCCAGCAGTTTATCGCTACAGGGAGAGCGGCATTTT
cdr3_aa: CASSLSLQGERHF

clone_size: .
cdr3_length: 13
j_call: TRBJ1-1
v_call: TRBV7-9
d_call: .
cdr3_nt: TGTGCCAGCAGCCCTGGAGGGTACACTGAAGCTTTCTTT
cdr3_aa: CASSPGGYTEAFF

clone_size: few
cdr3_length: 13
j_call: TRBJ1-1
v_call: TRBV14
d_call: .
cdr3_nt: TGTGCCAGCAGCCAAGACAGGAACACTGAAGCTTTCTTT
cdr3_aa: CASSQDRNTEAFF

clone_size: once
cdr3_length: 12
j_call: TRBJ1-5
v_call: TRBV12-3/TRBV12-4
d_call: .
cdr3_nt: TGTGCCAGCGGAGGAGGGGTTCAGCCCCAGCATTTT
cdr3_aa: CASGGGVQPQHF

clone_size: once
cdr3_length: 13
j_call: TRBJ2-3
v_call: TRBV28
d_call: .
cdr3_nt: TGTGCCAGCAGGACCCTGGAGGCCGATACGCAGTATTTT
cdr3_aa: CASRTLEADTQYF

clone_size: few
cdr3_length: 17
j_call: TRBJ2-1
v_call: TRBV4-1
d_call: .
cdr3_nt: TGCGCCAGCAGCCCTTCCGCGTGGCGGAGCTCCTACAATGAGCAGTTCTTC
cdr3_aa: CASSPSAWRSSYNEQFF

clone_size: .
cdr3_length: 19
j_call: TRBJ2-1
v_call: TRBV21-1
d_call: .
cdr3_nt: TGTGCCAGCAGCAAAGGGTCCGGGACAGGGGCCAGCCGATACAATGAGCAGTTCTTC
cdr3_aa: CASSKGSGTGASRYNEQFF

clone_size: .
cdr3_length: 14
j_call: TRBJ1-5
v_call: TRBV6-5
d_call: TRBD1
cdr3_nt: TGTGCCAGCTCTACAGGGGGCGAGAATCAGCCCCAGCATTTT
cdr3_aa: CASSTGGENQPQHF

clone_size: once
cdr3_length: 13
j_call: TRBJ1-3
v_call: TRBV10-3
d_call: .
cdr3_nt: TGTGCCATCAGTGAAGATGATCGGGACACCATATATTTT
cdr3_aa: CAISEDDRDTIYF

clone_size: once
cdr3_length: 14
j_call: TRBJ2-5
v_call: TRBV5-1
d_call: .
cdr3_nt: TGCGCCAGCAGCGTCGGTGGGGCACAAGAGACCCAGTACTTC
cdr3_aa: CASSVGGAQETQYF

clone_size: .
cdr3_length: 16
j_call: TRBJ2-7
v_call: TRBV6-2/TRBV6-3
d_call: TRBD2
cdr3_nt: TGTGCCAGCAGTCCCCAGGGCGGGGGGTCTCCCTACGAGCAGTACTTC
cdr3_aa: CASSPQGGGSPYEQYF

clone_size: .
cdr3_length: 18
j_call: TRBJ1-6
v_call: TRBV4-1
d_call: TRBD1
cdr3_nt: TGCGCCAGCAGCCAAGATTCGGTGGGCGACAGGGGGCGATCACCCCTCCACTTT
cdr3_aa: CASSQDSVGDRGRSPLHF

clone_size: .
cdr3_length: 17
j_call: TRBJ1-2
v_call: TRBV4-1
d_call: .
cdr3_nt: TGCGCCAGCAGCCAAGCCCCCGGCGGGGTGTCTCTCTATGGCTACACCTTC
cdr3_aa: CASSQAPGGVSLYGYTF

clone_size: .
cdr3_length: 15
j_call: TRBJ2-1
v_call: TRBV6-1
d_call: TRBD2
cdr3_nt: TGTGCCAGCAGTGAAAGGACTAGCGGGGGACATGAGCAGTTCTTC
cdr3_aa: CASSERTSGGHEQFF

clone_size: .
cdr3_length: 14
j_call: TRBJ2-5
v_call: TRBV5-1
d_call: .
cdr3_nt: TGCGCCAGCAGCTTGGGGACATTGCAAGAGACCCAGTACTTC
cdr3_aa: CASSLGTLQETQYF

clone_size: .
cdr3_length: 14
j_call: TRBJ1-5
v_call: TRBV19
d_call: .
cdr3_nt: TGTGCCAGTAGTATTGGGGGGAAGGGTCAGCCCCAGCATTTT
cdr3_aa: CASSIGGKGQPQHF

clone_size: .
cdr3_length: 16
j_call: TRBJ2-3
v_call: TRBV11-2
d_call: TRBD2
cdr3_nt: TGTGCCAGCAGCTCGTGGGCGGGGGGTTCCCAAGATACGCAGTATTTT
cdr3_aa: CASSSWAGGSQDTQYF

clone_size: .
cdr3_length: 14
j_call: TRBJ1-2
v_call: TRBV20-1
d_call: .
cdr3_nt: TGCAGTGCTAGTTCGTGGGGAGCTAACTATGGCTACACCTTC
cdr3_aa: CSASSWGANYGYTF

clone_size: .
cdr3_length: 15
j_call: TRBJ2-7
v_call: TRBV5-8
d_call: TRBD2
cdr3_nt: TGTGCCAGCAGCTGGTGGGTAGCGGGGCTCTACGAGCAGTACTTC
cdr3_aa: CASSWWVAGLYEQYF

clone_size: .
cdr3_length: 11
j_call: TRBJ2-5
v_call: TRBV6-5
d_call: TRBD1
cdr3_nt: TGTGCCAGCAGTCGGACAGGGACCCAGTACTTC
cdr3_aa: CASSRTGTQYF

clone_size: .
cdr3_length: 15
j_call: TRBJ2-2
v_call: TRBV11-2
d_call: .
cdr3_nt: TGTGCCAGCAGCTACTGGGGGGAGAACACCGGGGAGCTGTTTTTT
cdr3_aa: CASSYWGENTGELFF

clone_size: .
cdr3_length: 16
j_call: TRBJ1-5
v_call: TRBV10-3
d_call: .
cdr3_nt: TGTGCCATCAGTGAGGTCGGCGGGCTTAGCAATCAGCCCCAGCATTTT
cdr3_aa: CAISEVGGLSNQPQHF

clone_size: .
cdr3_length: 13
j_call: TRBJ2-7
v_call: TRBV7-9
d_call: TRBD1
cdr3_nt: TGTGCCAGCGGAGGGACAGGGAACTACGAGCAGTACTTC
cdr3_aa: CASGGTGNYEQYF

clone_size: .
cdr3_length: 14
j_call: TRBJ1-2
v_call: TRBV29-1
d_call: .
cdr3_nt: TGCAGCGTAGGTTTCGACTTCTTCTCCCTTGGCTACACCTTC
cdr3_aa: CSVGFDFFSLGYTF

clone_size: .
cdr3_length: 16
j_call: TRBJ2-7
v_call: TRBV6-6
d_call: TRBD2
cdr3_nt: TGTGCCAGCAGTTACCCCCAGGGCGGGGGGGCGCACGAGCAGTACTTC
cdr3_aa: CASSYPQGGGAHEQYF

clone_size: .
cdr3_length: 17
j_call: TRBJ2-1
v_call: TRBV28
d_call: TRBD2
cdr3_nt: TGTGCCAGCAGGGTCCCGGGACTAGCGGGGGTTAACAATGAGCAGTTCTTC
cdr3_aa: CASRVPGLAGVNNEQFF

clone_size: .
cdr3_length: 13
j_call: TRBJ1-2
v_call: TRBV3-1/TRBV3-2
d_call: TRBD1
cdr3_nt: TGTGCCAGCAGGGGGGACAGCATGTATGGCTACACCTTC
cdr3_aa: CASRGDSMYGYTF

clone_size: .
cdr3_length: 15
j_call: TRBJ2-2
v_call: TRBV27
d_call: TRBD1
cdr3_nt: TGTGCCAGCAGTTTACTGGGACAGATCACCGGGGAGCTGTTTTTT
cdr3_aa: CASSLLGQITGELFF

clone_size: .
cdr3_length: 14
j_call: TRBJ2-7
v_call: TRBV6-1
d_call: .
cdr3_nt: TGTGCCAGCAGTGAAGGGGCAGTCCCCTACGAGCAGTACTTC
cdr3_aa: CASSEGAVPYEQYF

clone_size: .
cdr3_length: 13
j_call: TRBJ2-7
v_call: TRBV6-5
d_call: .
cdr3_nt: TGTGCCAGCAGTTACGCGGCTAGCTTCGAGCAGTACTTC
cdr3_aa: CASSYAASFEQYF

clone_size: few
cdr3_length: 13
j_call: TRBJ2-7
v_call: TRBV2
d_call: TRBD1
cdr3_nt: TGTGCCAGCAGTAGACAGGGAACCTACGAGCAGTACTTC
cdr3_aa: CASSRQGTYEQYF

clone_size: .
cdr3_length: 15
j_call: TRBJ1-6
v_call: TRBV18
d_call: .
cdr3_nt: TGTGCCAGCTCACCGGCAGGGTCGACAAATTCACCCCTCCACTTT
cdr3_aa: CASSPAGSTNSPLHF